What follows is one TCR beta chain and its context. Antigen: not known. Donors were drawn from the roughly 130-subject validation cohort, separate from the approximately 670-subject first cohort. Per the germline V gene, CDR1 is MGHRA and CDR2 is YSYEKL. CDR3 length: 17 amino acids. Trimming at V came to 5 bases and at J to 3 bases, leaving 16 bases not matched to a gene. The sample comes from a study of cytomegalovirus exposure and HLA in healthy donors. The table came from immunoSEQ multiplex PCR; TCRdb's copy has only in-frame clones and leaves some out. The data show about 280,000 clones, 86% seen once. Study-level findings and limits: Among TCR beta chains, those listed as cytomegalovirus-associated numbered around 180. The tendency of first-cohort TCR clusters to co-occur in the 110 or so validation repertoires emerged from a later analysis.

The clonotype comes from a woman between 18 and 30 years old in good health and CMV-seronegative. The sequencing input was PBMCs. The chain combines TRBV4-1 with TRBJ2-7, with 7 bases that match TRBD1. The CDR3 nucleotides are TGCGCCAGCAGCTCAAGCCGGGGACAGAGACTATACTACGAGCAGTACTTC. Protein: CASSSSRGQRLYYEQYF.